This entry lists 18 T cell receptor beta chains sequenced from one sample in a study of regulatory T cells in long-lasting Graves disease. Through Arm-PCR of CDR3 regions and iRepertoire HTBI primers, TCR beta libraries were built. TCRdb analysed the multiplex PCR reads with MiXCR anew, one entry per CDR3 protein. This sample has about 440,000 distinct CDR3 sequences, with 15% found just once. The sample's time point: newly diagnosed GD, antithyroid drugs for less than 3 months. The TCR library used RNA extracted from PBMCs. These same records also appear under a second study, on T cells in Graves' hyperthyroidism and ophthalmopathy.

The sequencing used peripheral blood mononuclear cells (PBMCs), collected at new diagnosis, from a patient treated with antithyroid drugs. Receptor source: a woman between 25 and 40 years old with Graves disease.

In its sample, this clonotype was seen many times. The V gene is TRBV30, the J gene TRBJ1-5; a possible D gene is TRBD1 (6 bases). Germline V gene data show CDR1 as GTSNPN and CDR2 as SVGIG (reference sequence). V was clipped by 3 bases and J by 6 bases, with 21 bases between them. The CDR3 contains 16 residues. This CDR3 is CAWSSRGQWGGQPQHF. The CDR3 bases are TGTGCCTGGAGCTCAAGGGGACAATGGGGGGGTCAGCCCCAGCATTTT. Combining the CDR3 with reference TRBV30 and TRBJ1-5 gives the whole variable domain SQTIHQWPATLVQPVGSPLSLECTVEGTSNPNLYWYRQAAGRGLQLLFYSVGIGQISSEVPQNLSASRPQDRQFILSSKKLLLSDSGFYLCAWSSRGQWGGQPQHFGDGTRLSIL.

This clonotype was observed a few times. The chain recombines TRBV10-3 with TRBJ2-3; 11 bases are shared with TRBD2. After removal of 6 bases from V and 0 bases from J, the junction contained 2 bases not matched to a gene. This CDR3 has 15 residues. Germline V gene lookup returns CDR1 ENHRY and CDR2 SYGVKD. The DNA of the CDR3 is TGTGCCATCAGGGGGACTAGCGGTAGCACAGATACGCAGTATTTT. Amino acid sequence: CAIRGTSGSTDTQYF.

The table lists this clonotype with a count of one. The chain recombines TRBV4-1 with TRBJ2-4; D perhaps matches TRBD2 (5 bases). Germline CDR1 and CDR2: MGHRA and YSYEKL. The CDR3 contains 17 residues. Trimming took 4 bases from V and 0 from J, leaving 16 bases between them. Here the CDR3 DNA reads TGCGCCAGCAGCCGCAGTGAGGGATTTCTAGCCAAAAACATTCAGTACTTC. Protein: CASSRSEGFLAKNIQYF.

This clonotype was seen ten or more times. The chain links TRBV30 to TRBJ2-7; maybe TRBD1 (6 bases). The CDR3 spans 11 residues. The germline V and J ends were trimmed by 3 bases and 6 bases, with 9 bases remaining between them. Germline CDR1 reads GTSNPN; CDR2 reads SVGIG (reference sequence). This CDR3 is CAWRGTSEQYF. Here the CDR3 DNA reads TGTGCCTGGAGGGGGACATCCGAGCAGTACTTC.

This clonotype was detected ten times or more. The chain has TRBV20-1 and TRBJ2-1; TRBD2 matches 10 bases. CDR3 size: 15 residues. Per germline, CDR1 DFQATT and CDR2 SNEGSKA (reference sequence). After removal of 7 bases from V and 5 bases from J, the junction contained 11 bases not matched to a gene. CDR3 region: CSVIAGGHLNNEQFF. In DNA form, the CDR3 reads TGCAGTGTCATAGCGGGGGGACATCTCAACAATGAGCAGTTCTTC.

This chain links TRBV9 with TRBJ2-7, with D possibly TRBD1 on 6 matching bases. The CDR3 consists of 14 residues. Germline CDR1 reads SGDLS; CDR2 reads YYNGEE. V lost 0 bases and J 4 bases, leaving 11 bases between the germline ends. The CDR3 sequence: CASSVGTDVYEQYF. The CDR3 DNA follows: TGTGCCAGCAGCGTAGGGACAGACGTTTACGAGCAGTACTTC.

This clonotype was seen more than once but under ten times. The chain couples TRBV30 to TRBJ2-2; D might be TRBD1 or TRBD2, each matching 5 bases. The V gene's germline CDR1 is GTSNPN and CDR2 SVGIG (reference sequence). The CDR3 consists of 15 residues. Trimming pared 0 bases from V and 9 bases from J, leaving 17 bases between. CDR3 sequence: CAWSVPGTERRELFF. The CDR3 DNA follows: TGTGCCTGGAGTGTTCCCGGGACGGAAAGGAGGGAGCTGTTTTTT.

This clonotype was seen only a few times. This chain joins TRBV12-3 or TRBV12-4 and TRBJ2-1; TRBD1 matches at 9 bases. The CDR3 extends over 14 amino acids. The V and J ends lost 6 bases and 9 bases, in that order; junction bases with no gene match: 9. DNA for the CDR3: TGTGCCAGCAGGAGGACAGGGGAGATTGGTGAGCAGTTCTTC. Its protein product is CASRRTGEIGEQFF.

This clonotype was found many times. The chain has TRBV27 and TRBJ2-2, with 9 bases aligning to TRBD2. The CDR3 is 17 amino acids. Per the germline V gene, CDR1 is MNHEY and CDR2 is SMNVEV (reference sequence). The V gene end was trimmed by 2 bases and the J gene end by 7 bases; junction bases not matched to a gene: 11. For the CDR3, the DNA is TGTGCCAGCAGTTTAAAGCTAGCGGGACCGATCGTCGGGGAGCTGTTTTTT. Its translation: CASSLKLAGPIVGELFF.

The V and J genes are TRBV6-1 and TRBJ1-5; perhaps TRBD1 as D (6 bases). Trimming stripped 0 bases from V and 15 bases from J, with 21 bases between. The CDR3 has 15 residues. Per the germline V gene, CDR1 is MNHNS and CDR2 is SASEGT. The CDR3 is CASSEARGGANLRHF. The CDR3 nucleotides are TGTGCCAGCAGTGAAGCGCGGGGGGGGGCTAACCTCAGGCATTTT.

V and J are TRBV24-1 and TRBJ2-5, with 9 nucleotides matching TRBD1. The V and J ends lost 3 bases and 5 bases, in that order; junction bases with no gene match: 6. The CDR3 consists of 15 residues. Germline CDR1 and CDR2: KGHDR and SFDVKD. In DNA, the CDR3 is TGTGCCACCAGTGATGTACAGGGGGCTGGGGAGACCCAGTACTTC. Translated: CATSDVQGAGETQYF.

This clonotype appeared many times. The chain has TRBV5-6 and TRBJ2-7; D is unclear. This CDR3 contains 12 residues. Germline CDR1 is SGHDT and CDR2 is YYEEEE. V lost 6 bases and J lost 6, with 13 bases in between. CDR3 in DNA: TGTGCCAGCACCGACCTGAGCACCGAGCAGTACTTC. This codes for CASTDLSTEQYF.

This clonotype showed up many times. The V call is TRBV6-2 or TRBV6-3, the J call TRBJ2-4, with TRBD2 matching 15 bases. This CDR3 spans 20 amino acids. Per the germline V gene, CDR1 is MNHEY and CDR2 is SVGEGT. The V segment lost 2 bases and the J segment 0 bases; nucleotides outside the gene matches: 8. The CDR3 DNA reads as TGTGCCAGCAGTTACACCGGGACTAGCGGGAGGCCCCTAGCCAAAAACATTCAGTACTTC. It encodes CASSYTGTSGRPLAKNIQYF.

This clonotype came up a few times. J is TRBJ2-7 and V is TRBV11-3; D is unclear. The ends were cut back, 1 base at V and 0 bases at J, with 13 bases in the middle. Per the germline V gene, CDR1 is SGHNT and CDR2 is YENEEA. This CDR3 has 16 residues. CDR3 nucleotides: TGTGCCAGCAGCTTAGTAGTTTGGGATACCTCCTACGAGCAGTACTTC. Protein: CASSLVVWDTSYEQYF.

This clonotype was found a few times. The chain couples TRBV6-1 to TRBJ2-3, with 10 bases matching TRBD2. The CDR3 has 13 amino acids. The junction had 2 bases not matched to a gene; V was cut back by 8 bases and J by 3 bases. Germline-derived CDR1 and CDR2 are MNHNS and SASEGT. The CDR3 loop reads CASGLAATDTQYF. The CDR3, as DNA: TGTGCCAGCGGACTAGCGGCTACAGATACGCAGTATTTT.

This clonotype was seen many times. The chain uses TRBV12-3 or TRBV12-4 and TRBJ2-5; the D call may be TRBD1 or TRBD2 (5 bases each). The CDR3 sequence is 19 residues long. Trimming left V 6 bases short and J 5 bases short, with 31 bases between. The CDR3 DNA is TGTGCCAGCAGCAGTCCCATTTCGGGGCCCGGGCCTGCGCGGGAGACCCAGTACTTC. This encodes CASSSPISGPGPARETQYF.

This clonotype was recorded many times. This chain uses TRBV6-4 with TRBJ2-1; 14 nucleotides agree with TRBD2. Looked up from germline, CDR1 is MRHNA and CDR2 is SNTAGT. The CDR3 loop spans 14 amino acids. Germline trimming cut 3 bases from V and 8 bases from J; bases unmatched to any gene: 0. CDR3 protein: CASSEGLAGDEQFF. The CDR3 bases are TGTGCCAGCAGTGAGGGACTAGCGGGAGATGAGCAGTTCTTC.

In its sample, this clonotype was seen a few times. The genes are TRBV5-1 and TRBJ2-1, with 9 nucleotides matching TRBD2. CDR1 and CDR2 (germline): SGHRS, YFSETQ. Trimming cost V 5 bases and J 13 bases; bases outside gene matches: 13. The CDR3 runs to 14 residues. Here the CDR3 reads CASSLAGAGNYQFF. DNA for the CDR3: TGCGCCAGCAGTTTAGCGGGGGCCGGGAATTATCAGTTCTTC.